These T cell receptor beta chains were read from a single sample in a study of neurological immune-mediated disorders. TCRdb recomputed calls from the 5' RACE reads with MiXCR, one row per CDR3 protein. The sample lists approximately 100,000 distinct CDR3 sequences; roughly a tenth were seen once. The specimen sequenced was PBMCs. The receptors here all came from a female donor with HTLV-1-associated myelopathy (HAM/TSP). Each CDR3 is given with its conserved first and last residue. D genes are given only for firm matches. Some rows mark clone size as missing; the rest say once, few, many or name a class of expanded clone.

D gene: TRBD2; V gene: TRBV4-1; clone size: many; J gene: TRBJ2-1; CDR3 DNA: TGCGCCAGCAGCCAAGCCGGGACTAGCGGGGGGAGGGATGAGCAGTTCTTC; CDR3 protein: CASSQAGTSGGRDEQFF
D gene: -; V gene: TRBV6-6; clone size: many; J gene: TRBJ2-6; CDR3 DNA: TGTGCCAGCAGTCCTGGGGGGCCCATTCGCGCTGGGGCCAACGTCCTGACTTTC; CDR3 protein: CASSPGGPIRAGANVLTF
D gene: TRBD2; V gene: TRBV5-1; clone size: medium-sized; J gene: TRBJ2-3; CDR3 DNA: TGCGCCAGCAGCTTGGACGGCGGGGGGGCCGGATATACGCAGTATTTT; CDR3 protein: CASSLDGGGAGYTQYF
D gene: -; V gene: TRBV4-1; clone size: once; J gene: TRBJ2-6; CDR3 DNA: TGCGCCAGCAGCTCAACGGGCGGGTCCAACGTCCTGACTTTC; CDR3 protein: CASSSTGGSNVLTF
D gene: TRBD2; V gene: TRBV5-1; clone size: many; J gene: TRBJ2-3; CDR3 DNA: TGCGCCAGCAGAGGTAGCGGGGGTTATAACACAGATACGCAGTATTTT; CDR3 protein: CASRGSGGYNTDTQYF
D gene: -; V gene: TRBV30; clone size: -; J gene: TRBJ1-2; CDR3 DNA: TGTGCCTGCTCCCTCCCGGGACTCGGGGGCTACACCTTC; CDR3 protein: CACSLPGLGGYTF
D gene: TRBD2; V gene: TRBV5-1; clone size: many; J gene: TRBJ2-1; CDR3 DNA: TGCGCCAGCAGGTTGACTAGCGGGGGAGCGATCTACAATGAGCAGTTCTTC; CDR3 protein: CASRLTSGGAIYNEQFF
D gene: -; V gene: TRBV7-2; clone size: few; J gene: TRBJ2-5; CDR3 DNA: TGTGCCAGCGCGCCGTCGTGGGACGGCCGTTTGACCCAGTACTTC; CDR3 protein: CASAPSWDGRLTQYF
D gene: -; V gene: TRBV10-3; clone size: many; J gene: TRBJ2-2; CDR3 DNA: TGTGCCATCAGCTCGGGGCAGGGACCCCGTCGGGAGCTGTTTTTT; CDR3 protein: CAISSGQGPRRELFF
D gene: -; V gene: TRBV5-6; clone size: -; J gene: TRBJ2-7; CDR3 DNA: TGTGCCAGCAGCTTTCACGCAGTGGGGGAGCAGTACTTC; CDR3 protein: CASSFHAVGEQYF
D gene: -; V gene: TRBV20-1; clone size: many; J gene: TRBJ2-3; CDR3 DNA: TGCAGTGCAACCCGACGGGGGTACACAGATACGCAGTATTTT; CDR3 protein: CSATRRGYTDTQYF
D gene: -; V gene: TRBV28; clone size: many; J gene: TRBJ2-2; CDR3 DNA: TGTGCCAGCAGAACCTTGGGGGTCCAGGCCGGGGAGCTGTTTTTT; CDR3 protein: CASRTLGVQAGELFF
D gene: -; V gene: TRBV20-1; clone size: many; J gene: TRBJ1-2; CDR3 DNA: TGCAGTGCTAGGTCTCCCCTCTATGGCTACACCTTC; CDR3 protein: CSARSPLYGYTF
D gene: TRBD2; V gene: TRBV11-2; clone size: -; J gene: TRBJ2-1; CDR3 DNA: TGTGCCAGCACCCGGCCTCAACAACTTACTAGCGGGGGCCAGGTGAATGAGCAGTTCTTC; CDR3 protein: CASTRPQQLTSGGQVNEQFF
D gene: TRBD1; V gene: TRBV18; clone size: -; J gene: TRBJ2-7; CDR3 DNA: TGTGCCAGCTCAAACAGACAGGGGCGGACCTACGAGCAGTACTTC; CDR3 protein: CASSNRQGRTYEQYF
D gene: -; V gene: TRBV3-1; clone size: few; J gene: TRBJ1-1; CDR3 DNA: TGTGCCAGCAGCCATGAAGCTGAAGCTTTCTTT; CDR3 protein: CASSHEAEAFF
D gene: -; V gene: TRBV2; clone size: many; J gene: TRBJ2-7; CDR3 DNA: TGTGCCAGCAGTGCTATATCGGGAGAGCAGTACTTC; CDR3 protein: CASSAISGEQYF
D gene: TRBD2; V gene: TRBV12-3/TRBV12-4; clone size: few; J gene: TRBJ2-1; CDR3 DNA: TGTGCCAGCGCCCGGACTAGCGGGGGTGGTTACAATGAGCAGTTCTTC; CDR3 protein: CASARTSGGGYNEQFF
D gene: TRBD1; V gene: TRBV5-1; clone size: many; J gene: TRBJ2-2; CDR3 DNA: TGCGCCAGCAGAAAAACAGGGGGCGCGAACGGGGAGCTGTTTTTT; CDR3 protein: CASRKTGGANGELFF
D gene: -; V gene: TRBV7-3; clone size: many; J gene: TRBJ2-2; CDR3 DNA: TGTGCCAGCAGCCACTGGGGGAACACCGGGGAGCTGTTTTTT; CDR3 protein: CASSHWGNTGELFF
D gene: -; V gene: TRBV12-3/TRBV12-4; clone size: many; J gene: TRBJ2-2; CDR3 DNA: TGTGCCAGCAGTTCGGACACTCCCACCGGGGAGCTGTTTTTT; CDR3 protein: CASSSDTPTGELFF
D gene: TRBD1; V gene: TRBV27; clone size: few; J gene: TRBJ2-7; CDR3 DNA: TGTGCCAGCAGTCTCACCGGGACAGGGGGCTACGAGCAGTACTTC; CDR3 protein: CASSLTGTGGYEQYF
D gene: -; V gene: TRBV5-1; clone size: many; J gene: TRBJ2-1; CDR3 DNA: TGCGCCAGCAGCCGTCCCGGGGGTTCCTACAATGAGCAGTTCTTC; CDR3 protein: CASSRPGGSYNEQFF
D gene: -; V gene: TRBV20-1; clone size: few; J gene: TRBJ2-5; CDR3 DNA: TGCAGTGCTAGAGGGGCAGGGTTCGTTTTCGGGACCCAGTACTTC; CDR3 protein: CSARGAGFVFGTQYF
D gene: TRBD2; V gene: TRBV20-1; clone size: many; J gene: TRBJ2-3; CDR3 DNA: TGCAGTGCTAACCTAGCGGGCACAGATACGCAGTATTTT; CDR3 protein: CSANLAGTDTQYF
D gene: TRBD1; V gene: TRBV5-5; clone size: -; J gene: TRBJ2-7; CDR3 DNA: TGTGCCAGCAGCTTTGGGACAGGGTCCGACGAGCAGTACTTC; CDR3 protein: CASSFGTGSDEQYF
D gene: TRBD1; V gene: TRBV5-1; clone size: many; J gene: TRBJ1-1; CDR3 DNA: TGCGCCAGCTGCACAGGGGCCCTGGGAGGCACTGAAGCTTTCTTT; CDR3 protein: CASCTGALGGTEAFF
D gene: -; V gene: TRBV19; clone size: -; J gene: TRBJ1-1; CDR3 DNA: TGTGCCAGTAGTATATGGGCAGGGTCTGAAGCTTTCTTT; CDR3 protein: CASSIWAGSEAFF
D gene: -; V gene: TRBV20-1; clone size: many; J gene: TRBJ2-7; CDR3 DNA: TGCAGTGCTAGAGCCTGGGGTGGGCGCGAGCAGTACTTC; CDR3 protein: CSARAWGGREQYF
D gene: -; V gene: TRBV7-9; clone size: few; J gene: TRBJ1-5; CDR3 DNA: TGTGCCAGCAGCATCGGACCCAATCAGCCCCAGCATTTT; CDR3 protein: CASSIGPNQPQHF
D gene: TRBD2; V gene: TRBV7-8; clone size: many; J gene: TRBJ2-5; CDR3 DNA: TGTGCCAGCAGACTTAGCGGGGGTTTCCAAGAGACCCAGTACTTC; CDR3 protein: CASRLSGGFQETQYF
D gene: -; V gene: TRBV5-6; clone size: many; J gene: TRBJ2-5; CDR3 DNA: TGTGCCAGCAGCTTGTATTCAGAGACCCAGTACTTC; CDR3 protein: CASSLYSETQYF
D gene: -; V gene: TRBV7-8; clone size: many; J gene: TRBJ1-4; CDR3 DNA: TGTGCCAGCAGCTCCACAGGGACCCGAGGGGAAAAACTGTTTTTT; CDR3 protein: CASSSTGTRGEKLFF
D gene: -; V gene: TRBV12-3/TRBV12-4; clone size: many; J gene: TRBJ1-2; CDR3 DNA: TGTGCCAGCAGTTCGCCGGGGCGGGGCTACACCTTC; CDR3 protein: CASSSPGRGYTF
D gene: TRBD1; V gene: TRBV7-9; clone size: -; J gene: TRBJ2-1; CDR3 DNA: TGTGCCAGCAGCGCCGAGGACAGGGGGATCAATGAGCAGTTCTTC; CDR3 protein: CASSAEDRGINEQFF
D gene: -; V gene: TRBV5-1; clone size: many; J gene: TRBJ2-7; CDR3 DNA: TGCGCCAGCAGCTTGGAGGACAGCACCTACGAGCAGTACTTC; CDR3 protein: CASSLEDSTYEQYF
D gene: -; V gene: TRBV2; clone size: many; J gene: TRBJ2-2; CDR3 DNA: TGTGCCAGCAGTATCTCAGGGGAGCTGTTTTTT; CDR3 protein: CASSISGELFF
D gene: TRBD2; V gene: TRBV7-2; clone size: many; J gene: TRBJ2-5; CDR3 DNA: TGTGCCAGCAGCTTAGGGACTAGCGGGGGGGCCGAGACCCAGTACTTC; CDR3 protein: CASSLGTSGGAETQYF
D gene: -; V gene: TRBV15; clone size: -; J gene: TRBJ1-2; CDR3 DNA: TGTGCCACTAGCTGCAGGTATGGATACACCTTC; CDR3 protein: CATSCRYGYTF
D gene: -; V gene: TRBV6-5; clone size: few; J gene: TRBJ1-1; CDR3 DNA: TGTGCCAGCAGTTTAGGGCCTTTTGGCGAAGCTTTCTTT; CDR3 protein: CASSLGPFGEAFF
D gene: TRBD2; V gene: TRBV7-9; clone size: many; J gene: TRBJ2-7; CDR3 DNA: TGTGCCAGCAAAGCGGGGACCACCTACGAGCAGTACTTC; CDR3 protein: CASKAGTTYEQYF
D gene: -; V gene: TRBV4-1; clone size: many; J gene: TRBJ2-3; CDR3 DNA: TGCGCCAGCAGCCCCTACCCGAGACTCAGAGGCACAGATACGCAGTATTTT; CDR3 protein: CASSPYPRLRGTDTQYF
D gene: TRBD1; V gene: TRBV4-1; clone size: many; J gene: TRBJ1-1; CDR3 DNA: TGCGCCAGCAGCTTCGGGACAGGACAGCTGAACACTGAAGCTTTCTTT; CDR3 protein: CASSFGTGQLNTEAFF